This T cell receptor beta chain was sequenced during a study of chemoradiotherapy in HPV16-positive cancers. Whole-study results and caveats: Better recurrence-free survival went with HPV-responsive T-cell expansion in HPV16-positive patients. Candidate HPV-specific clones and E7-related TCR motifs grew in tumor during treatment.

Generated by immunoSEQ multiplex PCR, the TCRdb table keeps only in-frame clones and is missing some. The sample includes about 8,900 clones, approximately 91% of them seen just once. Regarding this clone: The antigen remains unidentified.

The V gene's germline CDR1 is MNHEY and CDR2 SVGAGI. V lost 2 bases and J lost 4, with 5 bases in between. There are 12 residues in the CDR3. This TCR was sampled from a human donor with HPV-associated anogenital cancer. The specimen was blood, collected from a patient who underwent chemoradiotherapy. The chain employs TRBV6-5 and TRBJ2-5; D assignment may be TRBD1 or TRBD2 (5 bases each). CDR3 region: CASSYGGETQYF. The DNA of the CDR3 is TGTGCCAGCAGTTACGGGGGAGAGACCCAGTACTTC.